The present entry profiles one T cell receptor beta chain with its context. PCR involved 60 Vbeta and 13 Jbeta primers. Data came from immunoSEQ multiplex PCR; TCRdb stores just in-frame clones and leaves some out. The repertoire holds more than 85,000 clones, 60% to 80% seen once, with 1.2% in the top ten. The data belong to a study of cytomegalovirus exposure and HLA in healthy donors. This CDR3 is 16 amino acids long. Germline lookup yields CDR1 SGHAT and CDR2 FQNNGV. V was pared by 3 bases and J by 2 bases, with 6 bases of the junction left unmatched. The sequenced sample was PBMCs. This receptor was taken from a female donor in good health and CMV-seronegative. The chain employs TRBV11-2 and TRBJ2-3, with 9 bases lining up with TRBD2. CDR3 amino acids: CASSFGAGGATDTQYF. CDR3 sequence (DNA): TGTGCCAGCAGCTTTGGAGCGGGGGGTGCCACAGATACGCAGTATTTT.